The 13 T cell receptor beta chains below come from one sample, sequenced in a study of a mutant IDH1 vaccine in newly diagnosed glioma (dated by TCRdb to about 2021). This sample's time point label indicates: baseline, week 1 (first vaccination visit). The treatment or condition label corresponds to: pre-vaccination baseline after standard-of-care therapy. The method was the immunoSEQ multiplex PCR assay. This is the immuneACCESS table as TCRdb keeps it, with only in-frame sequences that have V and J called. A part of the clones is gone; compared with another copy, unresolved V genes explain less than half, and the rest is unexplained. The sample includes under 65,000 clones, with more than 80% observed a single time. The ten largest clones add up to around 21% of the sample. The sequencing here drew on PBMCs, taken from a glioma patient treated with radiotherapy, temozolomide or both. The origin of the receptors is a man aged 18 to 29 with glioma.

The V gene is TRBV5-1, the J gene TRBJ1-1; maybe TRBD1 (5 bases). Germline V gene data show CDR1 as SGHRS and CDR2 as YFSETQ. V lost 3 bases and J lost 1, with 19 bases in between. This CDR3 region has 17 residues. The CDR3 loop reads CASSSDTLVRTNTEAFF. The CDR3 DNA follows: TGCGCCAGCAGCTCGGACACCCTGGTTAGGACGAACACTGAAGCTTTCTTT.

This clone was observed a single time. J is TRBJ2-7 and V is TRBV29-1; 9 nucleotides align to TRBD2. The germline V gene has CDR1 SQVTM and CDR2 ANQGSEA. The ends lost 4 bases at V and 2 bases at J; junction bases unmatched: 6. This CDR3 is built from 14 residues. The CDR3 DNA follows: TGCAGCGTTGGTGCGAGACTAGCGGCCTACGAGCAGTACTTC. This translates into CSVGARLAAYEQYF.

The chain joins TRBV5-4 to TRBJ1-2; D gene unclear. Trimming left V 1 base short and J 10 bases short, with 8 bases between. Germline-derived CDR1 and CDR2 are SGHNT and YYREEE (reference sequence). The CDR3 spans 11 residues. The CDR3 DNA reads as TGTGCCAGCAGCTTGCAGGACGCCTACACCTTC. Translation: CASSLQDAYTF.

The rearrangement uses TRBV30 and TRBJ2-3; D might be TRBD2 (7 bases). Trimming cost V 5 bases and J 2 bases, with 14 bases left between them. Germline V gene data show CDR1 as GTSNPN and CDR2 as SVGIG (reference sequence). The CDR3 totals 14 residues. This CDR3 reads CAWRRGANTDTQYF. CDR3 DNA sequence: TGTGCCTGGCGTCGGGGGGCTAACACAGATACGCAGTATTTT. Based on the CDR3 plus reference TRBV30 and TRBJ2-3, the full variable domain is SQTIHQWPATLVQPVGSPLSLECTVEGTSNPNLYWYRQAAGRGLQLLFYSVGIGQISSEVPQNLSASRPQDRQFILSSKKLLLSDSGFYLCAWRRGANTDTQYFGPGTRLTVL.

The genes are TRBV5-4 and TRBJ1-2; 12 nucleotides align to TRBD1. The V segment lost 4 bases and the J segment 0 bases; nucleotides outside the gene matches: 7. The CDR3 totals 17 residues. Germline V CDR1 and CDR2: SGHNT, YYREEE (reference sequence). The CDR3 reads CASSPQGQGASNYGYTF. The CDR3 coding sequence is TGTGCCAGCAGCCCCCAGGGACAGGGGGCTTCTAACTATGGCTACACCTTC.

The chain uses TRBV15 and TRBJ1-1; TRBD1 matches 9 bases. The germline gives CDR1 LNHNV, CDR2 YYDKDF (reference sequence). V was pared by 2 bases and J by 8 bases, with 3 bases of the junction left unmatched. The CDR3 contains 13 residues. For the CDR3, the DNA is TGTGCCACCAGCAGACGGGGGACAGGGGAAGCTTTCTTT. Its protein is CATSRRGTGEAFF.

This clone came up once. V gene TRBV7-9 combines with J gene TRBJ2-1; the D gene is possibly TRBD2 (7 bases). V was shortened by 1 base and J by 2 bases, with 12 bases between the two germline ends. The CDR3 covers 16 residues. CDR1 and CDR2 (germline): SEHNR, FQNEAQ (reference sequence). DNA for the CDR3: TGTGCCAGCAGCTTAGGAGGGGGGGACCCCTACAATGAGCAGTTCTTC. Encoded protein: CASSLGGGDPYNEQFF.

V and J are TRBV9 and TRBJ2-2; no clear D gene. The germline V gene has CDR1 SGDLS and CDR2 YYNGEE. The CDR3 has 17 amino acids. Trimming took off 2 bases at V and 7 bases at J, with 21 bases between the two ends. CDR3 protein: CASSVPLVSAPHGELFF. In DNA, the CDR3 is TGTGCCAGCAGCGTCCCTCTAGTGTCGGCCCCACACGGGGAGCTGTTTTTT.

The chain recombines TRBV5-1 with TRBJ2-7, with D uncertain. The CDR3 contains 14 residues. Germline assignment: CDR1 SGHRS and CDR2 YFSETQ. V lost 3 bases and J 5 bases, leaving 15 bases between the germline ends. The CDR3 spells CASSSSLVFHEQYF. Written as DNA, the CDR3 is TGCGCCAGCAGCTCTTCCCTAGTTTTCCACGAGCAGTACTTC. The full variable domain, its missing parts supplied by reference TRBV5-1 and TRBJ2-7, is KAGVTQTPRYLIKTRGQQVTLSCSPISGHRSVSWYQQTPGQGLQFLFEYFSETQRNKGNFPGRFSGRQFSNSRSEMNVSTLELGDSALYLCASSSSLVFHEQYFGPGTRLTVT.

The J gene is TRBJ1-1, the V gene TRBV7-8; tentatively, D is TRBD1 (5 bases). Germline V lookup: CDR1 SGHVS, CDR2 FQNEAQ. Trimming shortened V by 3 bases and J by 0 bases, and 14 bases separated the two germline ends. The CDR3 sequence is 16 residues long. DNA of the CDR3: TGTGCCAGCAGCTTGTTTGGGACGGGGATGAACACTGAAGCTTTCTTT. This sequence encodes CASSLFGTGMNTEAFF.

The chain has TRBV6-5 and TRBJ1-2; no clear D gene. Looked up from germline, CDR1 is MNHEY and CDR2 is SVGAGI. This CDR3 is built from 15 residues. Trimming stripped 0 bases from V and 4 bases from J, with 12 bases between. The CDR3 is CASSYSSNRFYGYTF. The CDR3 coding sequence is TGTGCCAGCAGTTACTCGTCGAACCGATTCTATGGCTACACCTTC.

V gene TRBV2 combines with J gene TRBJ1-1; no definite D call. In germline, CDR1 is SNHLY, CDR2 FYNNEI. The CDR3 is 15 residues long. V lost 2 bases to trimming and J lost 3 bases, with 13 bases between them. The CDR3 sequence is CASSERASLYTEAFF. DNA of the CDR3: TGTGCCAGCAGTGAACGGGCTTCTTTGTACACTGAAGCTTTCTTT. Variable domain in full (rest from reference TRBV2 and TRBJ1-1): EPEVTQTPSHQVTQMGQEVILRCVPISNHLYFYWYRQILGQKVEFLVSFYNNEISEKSEIFDDQFSVERPDGSNFTLKIRSTKLEDSAMYFCASSERASLYTEAFFGQGTRLTVV.

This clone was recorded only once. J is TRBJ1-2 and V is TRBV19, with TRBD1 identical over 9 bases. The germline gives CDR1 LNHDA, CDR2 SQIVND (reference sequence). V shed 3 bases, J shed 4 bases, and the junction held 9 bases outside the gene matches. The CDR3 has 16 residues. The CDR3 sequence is CASSMTGGARSYGYTF. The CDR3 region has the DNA TGTGCCAGTAGTATGACAGGGGGAGCCAGGTCCTATGGCTACACCTTC.